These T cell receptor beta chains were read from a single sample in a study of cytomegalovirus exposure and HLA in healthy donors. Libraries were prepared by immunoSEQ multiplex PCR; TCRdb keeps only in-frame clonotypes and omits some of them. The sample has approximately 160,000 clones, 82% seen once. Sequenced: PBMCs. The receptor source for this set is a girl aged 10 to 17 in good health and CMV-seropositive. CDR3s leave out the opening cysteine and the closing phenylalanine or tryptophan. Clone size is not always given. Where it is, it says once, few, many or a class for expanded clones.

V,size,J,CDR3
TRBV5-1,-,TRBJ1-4,ASSPGLRVEKLF
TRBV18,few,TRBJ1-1,ASSPLNTAAMNTEAF
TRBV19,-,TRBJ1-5,ASSGRGSDNQPQH
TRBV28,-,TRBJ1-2,ASSLQGHGYT
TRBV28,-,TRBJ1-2,ASSPDWHPGYT
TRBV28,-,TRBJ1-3,ASSTIQAPGNTIY
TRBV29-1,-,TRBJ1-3,SASRVPGNTIY
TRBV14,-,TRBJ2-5,ASSRRAVETQY
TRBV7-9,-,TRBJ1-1,ASTSFRGQVWNTEAF
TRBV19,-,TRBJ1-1,ASSVRDRGRAPEAF
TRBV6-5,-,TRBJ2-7,ASSGLAGGSYEQY
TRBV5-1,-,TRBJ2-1,ASSFRDRVLNEQF
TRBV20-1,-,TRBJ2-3,RAGDSDTQY
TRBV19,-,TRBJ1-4,ASSDGQGNEKLF
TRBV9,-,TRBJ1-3,ASSTGGLSGNTIY
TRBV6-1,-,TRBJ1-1,ASMGIFVLGAEAF
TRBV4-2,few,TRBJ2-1,ASRSPSGYEQF
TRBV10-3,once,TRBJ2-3,AISETGGAARTQY
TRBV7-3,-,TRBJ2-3,ASSKGLSTDTQY
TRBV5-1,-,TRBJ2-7,ASSFGGQAYEQY
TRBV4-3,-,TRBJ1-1,ASSQDRTGPSTEAF
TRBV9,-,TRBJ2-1,ASSAGAGGGVSGAYNEQF
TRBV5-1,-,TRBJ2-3,ASSLRGRGDTDTQY
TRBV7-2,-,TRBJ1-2,ASSPGQGVYPVYGYT
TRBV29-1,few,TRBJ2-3,SVASGWAPDTDTQY
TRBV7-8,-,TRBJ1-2,ASSLARDTRNYGYT
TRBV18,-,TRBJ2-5,ASSPSEGQETQY
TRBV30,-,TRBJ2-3,AYGLAGVPQPSTDTQY
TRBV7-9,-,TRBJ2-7,ASSSSGKEGEQY
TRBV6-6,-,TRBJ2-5,ASSFRQETQY
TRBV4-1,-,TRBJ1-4,ASSQDRRTGVGKLF
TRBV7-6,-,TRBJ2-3,ASSLSAGDTSTDTQY
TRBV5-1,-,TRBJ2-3,ASSAGLAGASTDTQY
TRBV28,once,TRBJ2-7,ASSPNRPSAGTTYEQY
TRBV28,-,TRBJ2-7,ASSLPGSSSYEQY
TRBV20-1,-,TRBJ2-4,SARESGQEY
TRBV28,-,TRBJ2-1,ASSPQGGRDEQF
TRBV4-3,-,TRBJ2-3,ASSQKQGPRTDTQY
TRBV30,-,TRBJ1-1,AWSVPRMFATEAF
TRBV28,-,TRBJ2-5,ASSLWRTVMKETQY
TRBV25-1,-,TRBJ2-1,ASSEAYRRNYNEQF
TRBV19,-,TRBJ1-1,ATMTVYAEAF
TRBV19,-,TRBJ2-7,ASSTTRGGEQY
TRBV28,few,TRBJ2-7,ASSEIGTGAYEQY
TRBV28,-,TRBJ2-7,ASSPRSSYEQY
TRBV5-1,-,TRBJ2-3,ASSPAGDTQY
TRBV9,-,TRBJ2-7,ASSEGGSSYEQY
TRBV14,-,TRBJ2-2,ASSQLRGGRGTGELF
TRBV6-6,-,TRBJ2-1,ASSKSGGAGNEQF
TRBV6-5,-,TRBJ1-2,ASSYSKGAYGYT